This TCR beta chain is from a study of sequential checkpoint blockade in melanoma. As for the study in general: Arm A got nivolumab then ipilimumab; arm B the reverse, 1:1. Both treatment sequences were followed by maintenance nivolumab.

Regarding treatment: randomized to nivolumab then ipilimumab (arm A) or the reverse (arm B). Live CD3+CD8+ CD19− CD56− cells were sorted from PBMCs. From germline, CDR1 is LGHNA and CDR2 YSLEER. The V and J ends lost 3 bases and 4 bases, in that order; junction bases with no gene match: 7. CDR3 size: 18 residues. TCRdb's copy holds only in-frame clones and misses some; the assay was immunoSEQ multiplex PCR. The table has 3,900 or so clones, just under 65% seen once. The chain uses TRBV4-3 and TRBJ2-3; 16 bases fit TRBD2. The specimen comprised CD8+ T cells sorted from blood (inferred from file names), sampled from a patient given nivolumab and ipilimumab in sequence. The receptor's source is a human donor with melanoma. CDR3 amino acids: CASSHQPGLAGGPDTQYF. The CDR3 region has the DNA TGCGCCAGCAGCCATCAACCGGGACTAGCGGGGGGGCCAGATACGCAGTATTTT.